This T cell receptor beta chain emerged from a study of Graves' ophthalmopathy and Graves' hyperthyroidism. Study results and caveats: Among expanded thyroid clonotypes above 0.001 frequency, most also occurred in blood.

Germline-derived CDR1 and CDR2 are DFQATT and SNEGSKA (reference sequence). V lost 3 bases and J lost 6; bases outside the gene matches: 6. The CDR3 totals 15 residues. Moderate-to-severe activity, CAS ≥3, NOSPECS ≥4 and duration under 3 months were recorded for donors with ophthalmopathy. In its sample, this clonotype was seen a few times. Its antigen is not identified. Scientists amplified the TCR beta CDR3 regions from RNA transcripts. RT-PCR was first run with HTBI primers, then multiplex PCR in a second round. Using its own MiXCR run on the multiplex PCR reads, TCRdb lists one record per CDR3 protein. The table includes about 220,000 distinct CDR3 sequences, about 22% detected once.

The source is a woman in her forties or fifties with Graves' ophthalmopathy. The V gene is TRBV20-1, the J gene TRBJ2-2; TRBD1 matches 11 bases. Material for sequencing was peripheral blood. The CDR3 nucleotides are TGCAGTGCTAGGGACCCGGGACAGGGGGCCGGGGAGCTGTTTTTT. Its translation: CSARDPGQGAGELFF.